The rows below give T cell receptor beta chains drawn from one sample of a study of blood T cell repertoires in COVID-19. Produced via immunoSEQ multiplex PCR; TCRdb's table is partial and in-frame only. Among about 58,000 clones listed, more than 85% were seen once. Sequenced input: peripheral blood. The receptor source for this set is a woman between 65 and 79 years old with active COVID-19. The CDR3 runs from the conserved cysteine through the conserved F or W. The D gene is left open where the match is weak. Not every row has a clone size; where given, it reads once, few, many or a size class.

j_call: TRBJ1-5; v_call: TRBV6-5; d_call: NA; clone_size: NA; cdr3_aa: CASSPDSLDQPQHF; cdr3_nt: TGTGCCAGCAGTCCGGACAGCCTTGATCAGCCCCAGCATTTT
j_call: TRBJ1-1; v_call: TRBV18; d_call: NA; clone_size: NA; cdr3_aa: CASSPRPGNTEAFF; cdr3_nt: TGTGCCAGCTCACCACGTCCAGGGAACACTGAAGCTTTCTTT
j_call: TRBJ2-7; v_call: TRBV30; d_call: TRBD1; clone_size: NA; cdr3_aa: CAWSSRTGVYEQYF; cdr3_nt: TGTGCCTGGAGTTCGAGGACAGGGGTGTACGAGCAGTACTTC
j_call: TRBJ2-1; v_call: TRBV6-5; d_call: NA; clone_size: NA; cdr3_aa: CASSLRIAINNEQFF; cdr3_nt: TGTGCCAGCAGTTTAAGAATAGCGATAAACAATGAGCAGTTCTTC
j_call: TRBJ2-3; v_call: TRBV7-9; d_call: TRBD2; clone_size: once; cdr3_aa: CASSFWRTSGGGDTQYF; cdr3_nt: TGTGCCAGCAGCTTTTGGCGGACTAGCGGAGGGGGGGATACGCAGTATTTT
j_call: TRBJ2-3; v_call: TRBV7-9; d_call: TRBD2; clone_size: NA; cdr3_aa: CASRPTSGGLADTQYF; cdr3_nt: TGTGCCAGCAGGCCTACTAGCGGGGGCCTCGCAGATACGCAGTATTTT
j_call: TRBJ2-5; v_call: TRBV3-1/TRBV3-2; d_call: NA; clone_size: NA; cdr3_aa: CASSGQVLQETQYF; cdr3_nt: TGTGCCAGCAGCGGGCAGGTACTCCAAGAGACCCAGTACTTC
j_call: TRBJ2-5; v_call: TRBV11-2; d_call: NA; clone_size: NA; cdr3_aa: CASSVGGGYQETQYF; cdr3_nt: TGTGCCAGCAGCGTGGGGGGTGGCTACCAAGAGACCCAGTACTTC
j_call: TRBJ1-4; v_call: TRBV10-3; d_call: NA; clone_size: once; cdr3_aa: CAISEWESKLFF; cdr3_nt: TGTGCCATCAGTGAGTGGGAGTCAAAACTGTTTTTT
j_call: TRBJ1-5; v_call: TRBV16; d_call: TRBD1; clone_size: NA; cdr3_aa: CASSQPGQGPDQPQHF; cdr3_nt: TGTGCCAGCAGCCAACCCGGACAGGGACCCGATCAGCCCCAGCATTTT
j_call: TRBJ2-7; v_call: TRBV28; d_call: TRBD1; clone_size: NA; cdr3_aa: CASRPQRTGVGYEQYF; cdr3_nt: TGTGCCAGCAGACCCCAAAGGACAGGGGTGGGGTACGAGCAGTACTTC
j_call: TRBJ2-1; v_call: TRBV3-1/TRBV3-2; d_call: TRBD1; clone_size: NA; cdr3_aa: CASSQSNRGVRRNEQFF; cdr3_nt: TGTGCCAGCAGCCAATCTAACAGGGGAGTCCGACGGAATGAGCAGTTCTTC
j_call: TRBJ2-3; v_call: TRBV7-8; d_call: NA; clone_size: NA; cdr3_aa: CASSSLASHTDTQYF; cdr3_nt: TGTGCCAGCAGCTCCTTAGCGTCCCACACAGATACGCAGTATTTT
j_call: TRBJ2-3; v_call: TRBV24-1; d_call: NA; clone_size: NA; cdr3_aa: CATSDLAQSSTDTQYF; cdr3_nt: TGTGCCACCAGTGATTTGGCACAGAGCAGCACAGATACGCAGTATTTT
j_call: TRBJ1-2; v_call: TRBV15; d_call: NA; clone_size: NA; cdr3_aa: CATSRPGWSYGYTF; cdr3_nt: TGTGCCACCAGCAGACCCGGGTGGAGCTATGGCTACACCTTC
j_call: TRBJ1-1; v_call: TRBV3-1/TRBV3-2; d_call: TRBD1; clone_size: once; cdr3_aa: CASSHPGQGAEAFF; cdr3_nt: TGTGCCAGCAGCCACCCCGGACAGGGAGCTGAAGCTTTCTTT
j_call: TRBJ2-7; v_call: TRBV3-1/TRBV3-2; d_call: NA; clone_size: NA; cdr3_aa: CASSQEILYEQYF; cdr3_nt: TGTGCCAGCAGCCAAGAAATTCTCTACGAGCAGTACTTC
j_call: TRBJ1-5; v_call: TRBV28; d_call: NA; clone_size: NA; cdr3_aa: CASRQGAQPQHF; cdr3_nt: TGTGCCAGCAGGCAGGGTGCCCAGCCCCAGCATTTT
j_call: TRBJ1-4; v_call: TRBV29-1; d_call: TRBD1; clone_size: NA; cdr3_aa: CSVEDGTGSEKLFF; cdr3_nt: TGCAGCGTTGAAGATGGGACAGGGTCTGAAAAACTGTTTTTT
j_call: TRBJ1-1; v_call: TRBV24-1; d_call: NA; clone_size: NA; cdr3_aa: CATKDSRNTEAFF; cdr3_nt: TGTGCCACGAAGGACAGTCGGAACACTGAAGCTTTCTTT
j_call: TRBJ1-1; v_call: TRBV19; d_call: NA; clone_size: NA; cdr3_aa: CASSTRDTEAFF; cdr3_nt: TGTGCCAGTAGTACCAGGGACACTGAAGCTTTCTTT
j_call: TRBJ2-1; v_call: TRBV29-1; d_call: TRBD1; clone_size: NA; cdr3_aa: CSVEGGQGSSYNEQFF; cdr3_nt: TGCAGCGTTGAAGGGGGACAGGGTAGCTCCTACAATGAGCAGTTCTTC
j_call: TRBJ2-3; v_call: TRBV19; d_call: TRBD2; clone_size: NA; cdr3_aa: CASSASGRSTDTQYF; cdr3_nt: TGTGCCAGTAGCGCTAGCGGGAGGAGCACAGATACGCAGTATTTT
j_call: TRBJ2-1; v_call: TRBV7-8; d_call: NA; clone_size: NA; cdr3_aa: CASSPRLGVYNEQFF; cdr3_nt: TGTGCCAGCAGCCCGAGACTAGGGGTCTACAATGAGCAGTTCTTC
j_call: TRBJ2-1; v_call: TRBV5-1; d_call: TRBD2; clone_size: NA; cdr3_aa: CASSLAPSGDSYNEQFF; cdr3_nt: TGCGCCAGCAGCTTGGCCCCTAGCGGGGACTCCTACAATGAGCAGTTCTTC
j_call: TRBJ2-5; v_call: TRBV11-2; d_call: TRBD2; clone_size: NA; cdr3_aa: CASSLSIAGGTETQYF; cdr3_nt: TGTGCCAGCAGCTTGTCCATAGCGGGAGGAACGGAGACCCAGTACTTC
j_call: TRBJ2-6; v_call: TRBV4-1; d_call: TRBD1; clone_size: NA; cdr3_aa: CASSHLRSGQGARGANVLTF; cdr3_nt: TGCGCCAGCAGCCACCTACGGTCAGGGCAGGGGGCGCGCGGGGCCAACGTCCTGACTTTC
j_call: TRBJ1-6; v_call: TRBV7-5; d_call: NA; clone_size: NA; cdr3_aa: CVRSLAQGSMWGLPYNSPLHF; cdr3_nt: TGTGTCAGAAGCTTAGCGCAGGGATCTATGTGGGGATTACCCTATAATTCACCCCTCCACTTT
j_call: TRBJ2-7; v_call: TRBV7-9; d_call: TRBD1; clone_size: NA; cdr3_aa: CASSPGQGFDEQYF; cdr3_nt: TGTGCCAGCAGCCCGGGACAGGGTTTCGACGAGCAGTACTTC
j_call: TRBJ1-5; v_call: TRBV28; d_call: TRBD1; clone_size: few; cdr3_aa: CASSPHDIQGASSNQPQHF; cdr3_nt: TGTGCCAGCAGTCCACACGATATACAGGGGGCGTCAAGCAATCAGCCCCAGCATTTT
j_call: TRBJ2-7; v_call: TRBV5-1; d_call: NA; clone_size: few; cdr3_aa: CASSLVAGSYEQYF; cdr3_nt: TGCGCCAGCAGCTTGGTGGCGGGGTCCTACGAGCAGTACTTC
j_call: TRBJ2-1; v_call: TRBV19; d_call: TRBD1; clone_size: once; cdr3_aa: CASSIGGTGGAGVF; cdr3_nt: TGTGCCAGTAGTATCGGCGGGACAGGGGGCGCCGGGGTCTTC
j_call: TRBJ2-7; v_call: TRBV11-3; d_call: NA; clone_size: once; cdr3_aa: CASSLDGQGHEQYF; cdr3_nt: TGTGCCAGCAGCTTAGATGGGCAGGGCCACGAGCAGTACTTC
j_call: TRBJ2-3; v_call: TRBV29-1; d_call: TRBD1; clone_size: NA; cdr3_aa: CSTMTGGEADTQYF; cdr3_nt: TGCAGCACTATGACAGGGGGCGAAGCAGATACGCAGTATTTT
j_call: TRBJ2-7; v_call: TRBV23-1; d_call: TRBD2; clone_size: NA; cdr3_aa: CASTKSIPPTSGKSYEQYF; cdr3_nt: TGCGCCAGCACTAAGTCTATACCACCGACTAGCGGGAAATCCTACGAGCAGTACTTC
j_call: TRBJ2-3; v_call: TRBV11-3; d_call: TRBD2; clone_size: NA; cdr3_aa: CASSLRLAGNTDTQYF; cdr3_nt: TGTGCCAGCAGCTTGCGGCTAGCGGGGAACACAGATACGCAGTATTTT
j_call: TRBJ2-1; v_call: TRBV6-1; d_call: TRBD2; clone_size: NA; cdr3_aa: CASSERGTSGVYNEQFF; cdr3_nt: TGTGCCAGCAGTGAAAGGGGGACTAGCGGGGTCTACAATGAGCAGTTCTTC
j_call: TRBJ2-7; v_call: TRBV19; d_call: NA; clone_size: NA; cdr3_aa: CASSVRAPQDEQYF; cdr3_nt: TGTGCCAGTAGTGTCAGGGCTCCCCAGGACGAGCAGTACTTC
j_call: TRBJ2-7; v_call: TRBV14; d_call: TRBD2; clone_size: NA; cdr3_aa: CASSQDEASGTKYEQYF; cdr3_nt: TGTGCCAGCAGCCAAGATGAGGCTAGCGGGACAAAGTACGAGCAGTACTTC
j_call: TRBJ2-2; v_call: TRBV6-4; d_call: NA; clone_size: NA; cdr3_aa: CASSPEITGELFF; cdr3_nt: TGTGCCAGCTCACCCGAGATCACCGGGGAGCTGTTTTTT
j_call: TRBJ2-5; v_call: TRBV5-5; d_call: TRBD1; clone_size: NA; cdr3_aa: CASSWGTGKQETQYF; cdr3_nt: TGTGCCAGCAGCTGGGGGACAGGGAAGCAAGAGACCCAGTACTTC
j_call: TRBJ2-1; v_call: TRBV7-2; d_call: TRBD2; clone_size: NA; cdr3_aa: CASSLAGLFGEQFF; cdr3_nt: TGTGCCAGCAGCTTAGCGGGACTATTTGGTGAGCAGTTCTTC
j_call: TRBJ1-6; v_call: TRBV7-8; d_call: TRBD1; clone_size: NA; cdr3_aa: CASRTGTGSYNSPLHF; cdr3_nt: TGTGCCAGCAGAACCGGGACAGGGTCATATAATTCACCCCTCCACTTT
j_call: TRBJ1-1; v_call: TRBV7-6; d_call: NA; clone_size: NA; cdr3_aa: CASSLQNTEAFF; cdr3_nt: TGTGCCAGCAGCTTACAGAACACTGAAGCTTTCTTT
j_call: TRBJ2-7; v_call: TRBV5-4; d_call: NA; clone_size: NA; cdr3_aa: CASSLRLGGSTEQYF; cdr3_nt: TGTGCCAGCAGCTTGAGGTTGGGAGGCTCTACAGAGCAGTACTTC
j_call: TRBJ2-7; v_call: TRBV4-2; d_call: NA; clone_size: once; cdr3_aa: CASSQDHGYEQYF; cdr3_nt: TGTGCCAGCAGCCAAGATCACGGCTACGAGCAGTACTTC
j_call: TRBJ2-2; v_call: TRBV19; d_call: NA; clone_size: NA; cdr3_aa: CALRQGTGELFF; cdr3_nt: TGTGCGTTGAGGCAGGGCACCGGGGAGCTGTTTTTT
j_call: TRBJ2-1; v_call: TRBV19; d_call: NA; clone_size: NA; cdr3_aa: CASSIMVPHGEQFF; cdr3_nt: TGTGCCAGTAGTATTATGGTTCCTCATGGCGAGCAGTTCTTC
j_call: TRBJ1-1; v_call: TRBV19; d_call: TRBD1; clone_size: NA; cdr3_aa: CASSIFGQADFEAFF; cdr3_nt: TGTGCCAGTAGTATTTTCGGACAGGCGGACTTTGAAGCTTTCTTT
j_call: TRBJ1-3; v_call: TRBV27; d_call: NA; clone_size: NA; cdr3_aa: CASRGGGEYTIYF; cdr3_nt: TGTGCCAGCAGGGGAGGAGGAGAGTACACCATATATTTT
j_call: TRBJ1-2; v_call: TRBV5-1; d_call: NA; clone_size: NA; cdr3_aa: CASSLVDYNYGYTF; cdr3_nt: TGCGCCAGCAGCTTGGTTGACTATAACTATGGCTACACCTTC
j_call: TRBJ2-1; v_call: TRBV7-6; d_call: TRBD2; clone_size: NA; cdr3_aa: CASSLTLAPSNNEQFF; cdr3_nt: TGTGCCAGCAGCCTTACACTAGCGCCTTCGAACAATGAGCAGTTCTTC
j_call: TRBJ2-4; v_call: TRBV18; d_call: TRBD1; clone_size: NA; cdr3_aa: CASRPGQGINIQYF; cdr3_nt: TGTGCCAGCCGCCCGGGACAGGGGATTAACATTCAGTACTTC
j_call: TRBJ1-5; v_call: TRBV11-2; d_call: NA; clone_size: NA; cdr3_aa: CASSTGGQPQHF; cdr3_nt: TGTGCCAGCAGCACCGGAGGTCAGCCCCAGCATTTT
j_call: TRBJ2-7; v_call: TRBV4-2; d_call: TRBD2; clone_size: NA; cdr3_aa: CASSQEASGTSYEQYF; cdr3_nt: TGTGCCAGCAGCCAAGAAGCTAGCGGGACCTCCTACGAGCAGTACTTC
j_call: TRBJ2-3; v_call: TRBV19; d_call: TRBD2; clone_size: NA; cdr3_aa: CASSMSSGRVDTQYF; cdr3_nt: TGTGCCAGTAGTATGTCTAGCGGTAGGGTAGATACGCAGTATTTT
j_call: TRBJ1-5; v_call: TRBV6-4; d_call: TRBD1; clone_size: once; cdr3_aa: CASSDSDRTGTLRDNSFNQPQHF; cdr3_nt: TGTGCCAGCAGTGACTCTGACCGGACAGGGACTTTACGGGATAACTCATTCAATCAGCCCCAGCATTTT
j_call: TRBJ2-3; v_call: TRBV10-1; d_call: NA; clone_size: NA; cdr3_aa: CASSEPGEITQYF; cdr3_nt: TGCGCCAGCAGTGAGCCCGGGGAGATCACGCAGTATTTT
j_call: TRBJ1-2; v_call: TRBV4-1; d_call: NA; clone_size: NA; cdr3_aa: CASSQGVGGNYGYTF; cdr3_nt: TGCGCCAGCAGCCAAGGGGTGGGAGGGAACTATGGCTACACCTTC
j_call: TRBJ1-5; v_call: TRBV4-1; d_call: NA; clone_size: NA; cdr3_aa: CASSQDYRLGYQPQHF; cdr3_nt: TGCGCCAGCAGCCAAGACTACAGGCTGGGGTATCAGCCCCAGCATTTT